These 26 T cell receptor beta chains came from one sample sequenced in a study of cytomegalovirus exposure and HLA in healthy donors. In the PCR, 60 Vbeta and 13 Jbeta primers were used. TCRdb's copy holds only in-frame clones and misses some; the assay was immunoSEQ multiplex PCR. Of about 140,000 clones detected, about 78% appear once; the ten largest clones hold about 3.8%. The sequenced sample consisted of PBMCs. These receptors all come from a man between 18 and 29 years old in good health and CMV-seronegative.

J is TRBJ2-3 and V is TRBV29-1; 7 nucleotides agree with TRBD1. This CDR3 spans 14 amino acids. CDR1 is SQVTM, CDR2 ANQGSEA, per germline. Losses at the gene ends were 4 bases for V and 4 bases for J; bases not matched to a gene: 8. In nucleotides, the CDR3 is TGCAGCGTTGCAGGGGGAATCAGGGCAGATACGCAGTATTTT. Protein product: CSVAGGIRADTQYF.

The chain employs TRBV9 and TRBJ2-3; 10 bases are a match to TRBD2. In germline, CDR1 is SGDLS, CDR2 YYNGEE. V lost 7 bases and J lost 4; bases outside the gene matches: 6. The CDR3 is 14 amino acids. CDR3 coding DNA: TGTGCCAGCGGCCTTAGCGGGGGGCCAGATACGCAGTATTTT. Translated: CASGLSGGPDTQYF.

The V and J genes are TRBV14 and TRBJ2-5; D perhaps matches TRBD1 (5 bases). Germline lookup yields CDR1 SGHDN and CDR2 FVKESK. This CDR3 comprises 16 residues. V dropped 4 bases and J dropped 5 bases, with 20 bases sitting between them. The CDR3 region is CASSPSWGGFLETQYF. CDR3 nucleotides: TGTGCCAGCAGCCCCTCCTGGGGCGGATTCTTGGAGACCCAGTACTTC.

The rearrangement joins TRBV6-6 to TRBJ2-1; D is perhaps TRBD1 (6 bases). Per the germline V gene, CDR1 is MNHNY and CDR2 is SVGAGI (reference sequence). Trimming took off 9 bases at V and 2 bases at J, with 14 bases between the two ends. The CDR3 has 14 residues. The CDR3 is CASSPTGTYNEQFF. The CDR3 DNA follows: TGTGCCAGTTCTCCGACAGGAACCTACAATGAGCAGTTCTTC.

This chain links TRBV11-2 with TRBJ1-1; D not certain. Germline CDR1 and CDR2: SGHAT and FQNNGV. V lost 5 bases, J lost 1 base, and 11 bases lay in between. This CDR3 region has 14 residues. The DNA of the CDR3 is TGTGCCAGCAGCCTCGGGAGGTCGAACACTGAAGCTTTCTTT. Translating gives CASSLGRSNTEAFF.

The chain is built from TRBV27 and TRBJ2-3, with TRBD2 as a possible D gene (5 bases). The V gene's germline CDR1 is MNHEY and CDR2 SMNVEV (reference sequence). V was shortened by 8 bases and J by 8 bases, with 17 bases between the two germline ends. There are 13 residues in the CDR3. The CDR3 loop is CASYGEMQGTQYF. In DNA form, the CDR3 reads TGTGCCAGCTACGGGGAAATGCAAGGTACGCAGTATTTT.

As for this clone: An end of the junction does not agree with germline; a read error may underlie this. V is TRBV7-2 and J is TRBJ2-5, with TRBD1 matching 10 bases. Germline-derived CDR1 and CDR2 are SGHTA and FQGNSA. The CDR3 spans 14 residues. CDR3 residues: CASSLEPGTGAGDF. The CDR3 DNA follows: TGTGCCAGCAGCTTAGAACCCGGGACAGGGGCTGGGGACTTC.

The V and J genes are TRBV5-6 and TRBJ1-1, with D perhaps matching TRBD1 (5 bases). Trimming shortened V by 2 bases and J by 4 bases, and 9 bases separated the two germline ends. Looked up from germline, CDR1 is SGHDT and CDR2 is YYEEEE. The CDR3 is 13 amino acids. DNA for the CDR3: TGTGCCAGCAGCTTCGGGGGGGGCACTGAAGCTTTCTTT. Its protein product is CASSFGGGTEAFF. The entire variable domain, with the rest obtained from reference TRBV5-6 and TRBJ1-1, is as follows: DAGVTQSPTHLIKTRGQQVTLRCSPKSGHDTVSWYQQALGQGPQFIFQYYEEEERQRGNFPDRFSGHQFPNYSSELNVNALLLGDSALYLCASSFGGGTEAFFGQGTRLTVV.

This sequence joins TRBV6-5 and TRBJ2-5; D unclear. The length of the CDR3 is 14 residues. CDR1 is MNHEY, CDR2 SVGAGI, per germline. V dropped 0 bases and J dropped 1 base, with 6 bases sitting between them. CDR3 loop: CASSYSGIQETQYF. DNA of the CDR3: TGTGCCAGCAGTTACTCGGGCATCCAAGAGACCCAGTACTTC.

The genes are TRBV6-1 and TRBJ2-2; tentative D call: TRBD2 (6 bases). V was pared by 4 bases and J by 4 bases, with 16 bases between. Germline-derived CDR1 and CDR2 are MNHNS and SASEGT. The CDR3 contains 16 residues. CDR3 DNA: TGTGCCAGCAGTGCCCGGGCCCACGGGAGCACCGGGGAGCTGTTTTTT. Translation: CASSARAHGSTGELFF.

This rearrangement joins TRBV5-1 to TRBJ2-5, with D perhaps TRBD2 (6 bases). CDR1 SGHRS and CDR2 YFSETQ come from the germline V gene. The CDR3 consists of 15 residues. Trimming removed 1 base from V and 5 bases from J, with 15 bases in between. CDR3: CASSLLGGVDETQYF. The CDR3 DNA sequence: TGCGCCAGCAGCTTGTTGGGGGGAGTGGATGAGACCCAGTACTTC.

This clone appeared a few times. The CDR3 spells CASTRRSEQFF. CDR3 nucleotides: TGTGCCAGCACCCGGAGATCCGAGCAGTTCTTC. The rearrangement joins TRBV6-6 to TRBJ2-1; D not resolved. This CDR3 is 11 amino acids long. V dropped 7 bases and J dropped 10 bases, with 11 bases sitting between them. Germline assignment: CDR1 MNHNY and CDR2 SVGAGI (reference sequence).

The J gene is TRBJ1-2, the V gene TRBV27; possible D gene TRBD1, 5 bases. The CDR3 extends over 14 amino acids. Germline CDR1 and CDR2: MNHEY and SMNVEV (reference sequence). Trimming took off 7 bases at V and 7 bases at J, with 19 bases between the two ends. The CDR3 nucleotides are TGTGCCAGCACCCTCCTTCCAGGGTTCGGTGGCTACACCTTC. Amino acid sequence: CASTLLPGFGGYTF.

The genes are TRBV27 and TRBJ2-3; 8 bases fit TRBD2. The germline gives CDR1 MNHEY, CDR2 SMNVEV (reference sequence). The CDR3 totals 16 residues. V trimming: 7 bases; J trimming: 4 bases; junction bases outside the gene matches: 13. CDR3 sequence: CASMFVPTSVADTQYF. The CDR3 region has the DNA TGTGCCAGCATGTTCGTGCCGACTAGCGTGGCAGATACGCAGTATTTT.

The J gene is TRBJ2-7, the V gene TRBV5-4; TRBD1 aligns across 8 bases. J was trimmed by 4 bases and V by 3 bases; bases with no gene match: 6. Per germline, CDR1 SGHNT and CDR2 YYREEE (reference sequence). This CDR3 comprises 14 residues. This CDR3 is CASSSGRDRYEQYF. The CDR3 DNA reads TGTGCCAGCAGCTCAGGAAGGGACAGGTACGAGCAGTACTTC. Using reference TRBV5-4 and TRBJ2-7 for the parts outside the CDR3, the full variable domain is ETGVTQSPTHLIKTRGQQVTLRCSSQSGHNTVSWYQQALGQGPQFIFQYYREEENGRGNFPPRFSGLQFPNYSSELNVNALELDDSALYLCASSSGRDRYEQYFGPGTRLTVT.

Comments on this clone: The junction shows a germline mismatch at one end, possibly a read error. The chain links TRBV5-1 to TRBJ1-4; 9 bases align to TRBD1. Germline values: CDR1 SGHRS, CDR2 YFSETQ. This CDR3 has 15 residues. The CDR3 DNA follows: TGCGCCAACAGCGGAAGACAGGGGGGTGCGGAAAAACTGTTTTTT. Residues: CANSGRQGGAEKLFF.

This clone was seen only a few times. CDR3 sequence (DNA): TGTGCCAGCGACGGGACTCAAGGCACAGATACGCAGTATTTT. This codes for CASDGTQGTDTQYF. The V gene is TRBV28, the J gene TRBJ2-3; D is perhaps TRBD2 (6 bases). Germline-derived CDR1 and CDR2 are MDHEN and SYDVKM. The germline V and J ends were trimmed by 8 bases and 1 base, with 13 bases remaining between them. The CDR3 runs to 14 residues.

V usage is TRBV29-1 and J usage is TRBJ1-1, with unresolved D. Between the trimmed V and J ends, which lost 4 bases and 9 bases, there was a span of 9 bases. The CDR3 spans 10 residues. The germline CDR1 and CDR2 sequences are SQVTM and ANQGSEA. As DNA, the CDR3 is TGCAGCGTTGCAGGCACACAAGCTTTCTTT. This codes for CSVAGTQAFF. Full variable domain (outside the CDR3, taken from reference TRBV29-1 and TRBJ1-1): SAVISQKPSRDICQRGTSLTIQCQVDSQVTMMFWYRQQPGQSLTLIATANQGSEATYESGFVIDKFPISRPNLTFSTLTVSNMSPEDSSIYLCSVAGTQAFFGQGTRLTVV.

This clone was found a few times. The chain has TRBV19 and TRBJ1-1; 8 bases map to TRBD1. Per the germline V gene, CDR1 is LNHDA and CDR2 is SQIVND (reference sequence). The V segment lost 2 bases and the J segment 5 bases; nucleotides outside the gene matches: 4. This CDR3 contains 14 residues. CDR3 sequence (DNA): TGTGCCAGTAGTATACAGGGGGCAAGGACTGAAGCTTTCTTT. The encoded protein is CASSIQGARTEAFF.

V and J are TRBV5-1 and TRBJ1-1; D remains ambiguous. CDR1 is SGHRS, CDR2 YFSETQ, per germline. Trimming removed 2 bases at V and 7 bases at J, with 12 bases between. This CDR3 comprises 13 residues. Here the CDR3 DNA reads TGCGCCAGCAGCTTTGGGCTGGCAGGTGAAGCTTTCTTT. Translated: CASSFGLAGEAFF.

The J gene is TRBJ2-3, the V gene TRBV30, with D possibly being TRBD2 (5 bases). Trimming removed 7 bases at V and 5 bases at J, with 19 bases between. There are 14 residues in the CDR3. The germline V gene encodes CDR1 GTSNPN and CDR2 SVGIG (reference sequence). CDR3 amino acids: CALDASRSQDTQYF. Written as DNA, the CDR3 is TGTGCCTTGGATGCTAGCCGTTCCCAAGATACGCAGTATTTT.

The chain employs TRBV30 and TRBJ1-2; 7 nucleotides align to TRBD1. The CDR3 loop spans 15 amino acids. With V trimmed by 5 bases and J by 1 base, 10 bases remained unmatched. Germline CDR1 is GTSNPN and CDR2 is SVGIG (reference sequence). This CDR3 reads CAWSPTGQLNYGYTF. The CDR3 nucleotides read TGTGCCTGGTCACCCACGGGACAGCTTAACTATGGCTACACCTTC.

This chain joins TRBV6-5 and TRBJ1-1, with 9 bases that match TRBD1. V lost 7 bases, J lost 1 base, and 7 bases stayed unmatched. The CDR3 contains 15 residues. CDR1 is MNHEY and CDR2 is SVGAGI in the germline V gene. This CDR3 is CASTPQGARNTEAFF. The CDR3 region has the DNA TGTGCCAGCACCCCACAGGGGGCGCGGAACACTGAAGCTTTCTTT.

The V gene is TRBV7-6, the J gene TRBJ2-7; TRBD1 matches 8 bases. CDR1 and CDR2 (germline): SGHVS, FNYEAQ. The junction had 6 bases not matched to a gene; V was cut back by 4 bases and J by 4 bases. CDR3 length: 14 amino acids. CDR3 bases: TGTGCCAGCAGCTCCGGACAGGGTCGATACGAGCAGTACTTC. Translating it yields CASSSGQGRYEQYF.

The CDR3, as DNA: TGTGCCAGCAGCCACGACAGGGGCTTGGAGCAGTACTTC. It translates to CASSHDRGLEQYF. This rearrangement joins TRBV6-6 to TRBJ2-7, with 8 bases matching TRBD1. Germline-derived CDR1 and CDR2 are MNHNY and SVGAGI (reference sequence). The CDR3 is made up of 13 amino acids. With 6 bases clipped from V and 7 bases from J, the junction kept 8 bases outside the gene matches.

This clone came up a few times. This sequence joins TRBV2 and TRBJ1-4; TRBD1 might be the D (5 bases). Germline V gene lookup returns CDR1 SNHLY and CDR2 FYNNEI. The CDR3 totals 14 residues. The V end lost 4 bases, the J end lost 8 bases, and 14 bases lay between the germline ends. The CDR3 DNA sequence: TGTGCCAGCAGTGTTAGGCAGGGCTTCGAAAAACTGTTTTTT. Encoded protein: CASSVRQGFEKLFF.